Listed below are T cell receptor beta chains from one sample, sequenced in a study of T cell responses to AZD1222 COVID-19 vaccine. Measured with immunoSEQ multiplex PCR; TCRdb has only the in-frame clones, and not every one. This sample carries fewer than 65,000 clones, about 86% of them seen once, and the ten largest clones take more than 8.5%. Material: peripheral blood, obtained on day 0 of AZD1222 vaccination. The receptors originated from an adult in good health. CDR3s include the opening cysteine and the closing phenylalanine or tryptophan. Fields, in order: clone size, V gene, J gene, D gene, CDR3 DNA, CDR3 protein. The D gene is left open where the match is weak. Part of the rows lack a size; the others show once, few, many or a class for expanded clones.

>NA|TRBV19|TRBJ1-5|NA
TGTGCCAGTACTAACAGGGCGGGCAATCAGCCCCAGCATTTT
CASTNRAGNQPQHF
>NA|TRBV10-3|TRBJ1-1|NA
TGTGCCATCAAGGCAGGGGACACTGAAGCTTTCTTT
CAIKAGDTEAFF
>NA|TRBV5-1|TRBJ1-2|NA
TGCGCCAGCAGCTTGGCCCCAGGGGATGGCTACACCTTC
CASSLAPGDGYTF
>NA|TRBV12-3/TRBV12-4|TRBJ1-1|NA
TGTGCCAGTTTTTATGGGGGATCCACTGAAGCTTTCTTT
CASFYGGSTEAFF
>NA|TRBV27|TRBJ1-2|NA
TGTGCCAGCAGTCACAGTGACCTTAACTATGGCTACACCTTC
CASSHSDLNYGYTF
>NA|TRBV6-2/TRBV6-3|TRBJ1-1|NA
TGTGCCAGCAGCGGCCCACTACAGGGAGGGAACACTGAAGCTTTCTTT
CASSGPLQGGNTEAFF
>NA|TRBV3-1/TRBV3-2|TRBJ2-3|TRBD2
TGTGCCAGCAGCCAGGAAAATGAGCTAGCGGGAGGCTCGAGGGGAGATACGCAGTATTTT
CASSQENELAGGSRGDTQYF
>NA|TRBV6-5|TRBJ2-1|NA
TGTGCGGCTGCTTCGCGCTACAATGAGCAGTTCTTC
CAAASRYNEQFF
>NA|TRBV5-6|TRBJ2-4|NA
TGTGCCAGCAGCCCGACCGGGACCCGGAAAAACATTCAGTACTTC
CASSPTGTRKNIQYF
>NA|TRBV3-1/TRBV3-2|TRBJ1-1|NA
TGTGCCAGCACCACGGGACGGTCTCTCGGAGAGACTGAAGCTTTCTTT
CASTTGRSLGETEAFF
>few|TRBV11-2|TRBJ2-5|TRBD1
TGTGCCAGCAGCAGAGACAGGGGTAAAACAGAGACCCAGTACTTC
CASSRDRGKTETQYF
>NA|TRBV12-3/TRBV12-4|TRBJ1-5|NA
TGTGCCAGCAGACCCGCGGCGGGCCAGCCCCAGCATTTT
CASRPAAGQPQHF
>few|TRBV28|TRBJ2-5|NA
TGTGCCAGCAGTTTCGTCTCAGGGGCCGTGCAAGAGACCCAGTACTTC
CASSFVSGAVQETQYF
>NA|TRBV11-2|TRBJ2-5|NA
TGTGCCAGCAGCTTAGGAATAGCGGAAGAGACCCAGTACTTC
CASSLGIAEETQYF
>NA|TRBV3-1/TRBV3-2|TRBJ1-5|NA
TGTGCCAGCAGCCAACTGGGTTTGAGTCAGCCCCAGCATTTT
CASSQLGLSQPQHF
>NA|TRBV6-1|TRBJ1-6|TRBD1
TGTGCCAGCAGTGAAGAGGGACAGGGCGGTTCACCCCTCCACTTT
CASSEEGQGGSPLHF
>NA|TRBV5-1|TRBJ2-1|NA
TGCGCCAGCAGCTCCGGGACGGCCTCCTACAATGAGCAGTTCTTC
CASSSGTASYNEQFF
>NA|TRBV6-5|TRBJ2-1|TRBD2
TGTGCCAGCACCCCAGTAGGGACTAGCGAGGGTGAGCAGTTCTTC
CASTPVGTSEGEQFF
>NA|TRBV27|TRBJ2-7|NA
TGTGCCAGCAGTTTGGGCTATGGGTTTACCTACGAGCAGTACTTC
CASSLGYGFTYEQYF
>NA|TRBV30|TRBJ1-3|NA
TGTGCCTGGAGTGTAGGGCAATTCTCTGGAAACACCATATATTTT
CAWSVGQFSGNTIYF
>NA|TRBV6-5|TRBJ1-2|NA
TGTGCCAGCAGTTACTCCCCAGACACAGCTAACTATGGCTACACCTTC
CASSYSPDTANYGYTF
>once|TRBV5-1|TRBJ2-5|NA
TGCGCCAGCTCCGACGGGGGGCTTGAGACCCAGTACTTC
CASSDGGLETQYF
>NA|TRBV6-4|TRBJ2-6|NA
TGTGCCAGCAGTGACGAGGGACCTGGGGCCAACGTCCTGACTTTC
CASSDEGPGANVLTF
>NA|TRBV6-2/TRBV6-3|TRBJ2-7|NA
TGTGCCAGCAGTTGGGCTGGATTTTACGAGCAGTACTTC
CASSWAGFYEQYF
>few|TRBV5-5|TRBJ1-4|NA
TGTGCCAGCAGCTTTTCAATTGGGGAGGGGGAAAAACTGTTTTTT
CASSFSIGEGEKLFF
>NA|TRBV2|TRBJ1-5|NA
TGTGCCAGCAGTGAAGCGCTTCAGGGTCAGCCCCAGCATTTT
CASSEALQGQPQHF
>NA|TRBV19|TRBJ1-5|NA
TGTGCCAGTACCTTAGGGGCAGGGAAGGGCAATCAGCCCCAGCATTTT
CASTLGAGKGNQPQHF
>NA|TRBV18|TRBJ2-7|TRBD2
TGTGCCAGCTCACCCTTGACCGTAGCGGGAGGCCGCAACGAGCAGTACTTC
CASSPLTVAGGRNEQYF
>NA|TRBV7-2|TRBJ2-5|NA
TGTGCCAGCAGCTTAAGGATCTCAGGGACCCAGTACTTC
CASSLRISGTQYF
>NA|TRBV14|TRBJ1-2|NA
TGTGCCAGCAGCCGAGAACAGATCTATGGCTACACCTTC
CASSREQIYGYTF
>NA|TRBV19|TRBJ2-6|NA
TGTGCCAGTAGTCCCCTTGCGGGGTCTGGGGCCAACGTCCTGACTTTC
CASSPLAGSGANVLTF
>once|TRBV7-2|TRBJ2-4|TRBD2
TGTGCCAGCAGCCGGGGAGGGGGAGCGGGAGGAATGATACAGTACTTC
CASSRGGGAGGMIQYF
>NA|TRBV15|TRBJ1-2|NA
TGTGCCACCAGCAGAGATCAGCAGGGACGGTATGGCTACACCTTC
CATSRDQQGRYGYTF
>NA|TRBV18|TRBJ1-5|NA
TGTGCCAGCTCAGAATCGACGGGACGGGATGCCCAGCATTTT
CASSESTGRDAQHF
>NA|TRBV11-3|TRBJ1-1|NA
TGTGCCAGCAGCTTAGACATGAACACTGAAGCTTTCTTT
CASSLDMNTEAFF
>once|TRBV2|TRBJ2-2|NA
TGTGCCAGCAGTGCGCGGGATCGGACCGGGGAGCTGTTTTTT
CASSARDRTGELFF
>once|TRBV12-5|TRBJ2-7|TRBD1
TGTGCTAGTGGTGATTTCACAGGGGATGGAGACGAGCAGTACTTC
CASGDFTGDGDEQYF
>NA|TRBV27|TRBJ1-4|TRBD1
TGTGCCAGCAGTCCACCGGGACAGTTTAATGAAAAACTGTTTTTT
CASSPPGQFNEKLFF
>NA|TRBV7-8|TRBJ2-6|NA
TGTGCCAGCAGGCAGAGGTTTACTGGGGCCAACGTCCTGACTTTC
CASRQRFTGANVLTF
>NA|TRBV5-1|TRBJ2-5|TRBD2
TGCGCCAGCAGCCCTAGGACTAGCACGGGGCAAGAGACCCAGTACTTC
CASSPRTSTGQETQYF
>NA|TRBV7-2|TRBJ1-1|NA
TGTGCCAGCAGCTTAGGGGCTACGAACACTGAAGCTTTCTTT
CASSLGATNTEAFF
>NA|TRBV6-5|TRBJ2-3|NA
TGTGCCAGCAGTCTCGGGGGAACTAGCACAGATACGCAGTATTTT
CASSLGGTSTDTQYF
>NA|TRBV4-3|TRBJ1-5|NA
TGCGCCAGCAGCCAAGATGGGCATGGCAATCAGCCCCAGCATTTT
CASSQDGHGNQPQHF
>once|TRBV7-9|TRBJ2-5|NA
TGTGCCAGCAGATTCCCCCCACAAGAGACCCAGTACTTC
CASRFPPQETQYF
>NA|TRBV10-2|TRBJ1-4|NA
TGCGCCAGCAGTGAGTCGGGGAGGCAAAAACTGTTTTTT
CASSESGRQKLFF
>NA|TRBV20-1|TRBJ1-4|NA
TGCAGTGCTACTTGGGCTGAAAAACTGTTTTTT
CSATWAEKLFF
>NA|TRBV5-1|TRBJ1-3|TRBD1
TGCGCCAGCAGCCCTACGACAGGGACCTCTGGAAACACCATATATTTT
CASSPTTGTSGNTIYF
>NA|TRBV9|TRBJ1-3|NA
TGTGCCAGCAGCCCAGGGACGTCCAGCTCTGGAAACACCATATATTTT
CASSPGTSSSGNTIYF
>NA|TRBV5-1|TRBJ2-2|TRBD1
TGCGCCAGCAGCTCCCACCCAAGACAGGGTGGTAACACCGGGGAGCTGTTTTTT
CASSSHPRQGGNTGELFF
>NA|TRBV2|TRBJ2-2|NA
TGTGCCAGCAACTATGGGGGGCCTCTTACCGGGGAGCTGTTTTTT
CASNYGGPLTGELFF
>NA|TRBV7-2|TRBJ1-3|NA
TGTGCCAGCAGCTTCGGGGGATGGGAGAACACCATATATTTT
CASSFGGWENTIYF
>NA|TRBV5-1|TRBJ1-4|NA
TGCGCCAGCAGCTTTTCGACAGGTCGGGAAAAACTGTTTTTT
CASSFSTGREKLFF
>once|TRBV6-1|TRBJ1-6|NA
TGTGCCAGCAGTGAAACGGGCAGGGGTAATTCACCCCTCCACTTT
CASSETGRGNSPLHF